The 27 T cell receptor beta chains reported below all come from one sample, sequenced in a study of human T cells and chemical hapten exposure. Time point defined: healthy volunteer bleed at 6 weeks. Unfractionated whole blood served as the source for total RNA extraction. TCRdb independently ran MiXCR on the RACE reads; one entry per CDR3 protein. The sample lists some 65,000 distinct CDR3 sequences, about 6.5% occurring once. The source material was whole blood. The receptors stem from a female donor in good health. Some clones in this sample may be carry-over from other donors' samples.

This clonotype was seen a few times. CDR3 DNA: TGTGCCAGCAGCAAAAATACAGGGTCCTATAATTCACCCCTCCACTTT. Amino acid sequence: CASSKNTGSYNSPLHF. The rearrangement uses TRBV5-5 and TRBJ1-6; maybe TRBD1 (6 bases). The V end was cut by 4 bases, the J end by 1 base, with 12 bases between. The V gene's germline CDR1 is SGHKS and CDR2 YYEKEE (reference sequence). The CDR3 runs 16 residues.

This clonotype has only a few counts. The chain employs TRBV9 and TRBJ2-2; tentatively, D is TRBD2 (6 bases). The CDR3 is 16 residues long. Trimming left V 0 bases short and J 0 bases short, with 9 bases between. The germline CDR1 and CDR2 sequences are SGDLS and YYNGEE. CDR3 residues: CASSVEGGPNTGELFF. Here the CDR3 DNA reads TGTGCCAGCAGCGTAGAGGGAGGACCGAACACCGGGGAGCTGTTTTTT.

This clonotype was detected many times. The chain is built from TRBV20-1 and TRBJ2-3; D uncertain. Per the germline V gene, CDR1 is DFQATT and CDR2 is SNEGSKA (reference sequence). CDR3 length: 16 amino acids. V was clipped by 6 bases and J by 4 bases, with 23 bases between them. As DNA, the CDR3 is TGCAGTGCCGGTACTGTGGGCCCCCCAGTCGCAGATACGCAGTATTTT. Its translation: CSAGTVGPPVADTQYF.

For this clonotype: Being one base from a much bigger clone, this may be a read error. The J gene is TRBJ2-1, the V gene TRBV7-2; 7 positions match TRBD1. The CDR3 has 15 residues. Germline-derived CDR1 and CDR2 are SGHTA and FQGNSA. Here the CDR3 DNA reads TGTGCCAGCAGACGACAGGGAAGCTCCTACAATAAGCAGTTCTTC. Translation gives CASRRQGSSYNKQFF.

Comment on this clonotype: The junction departs from germline at one end; a sequencing error may be responsible. The V gene is TRBV12-3 or TRBV12-4, the J gene TRBJ2-3, with 9 bases aligning to TRBD2. CDR3 length equals 15 residues. The CDR3 is CASTLAAGGGDTQYF. The CDR3 DNA sequence: TGTGCCAGCACTTTAGCAGCGGGAGGAGGAGATACGCAGTATTTT.

In its sample, this clonotype was seen a few times. The V call is TRBV10-3, the J call TRBJ2-3; D ambiguous. The CDR3 loop spans 16 amino acids. Germline assignment: CDR1 ENHRY and CDR2 SYGVKD. Trimming took off 4 bases at V and 5 bases at J, with 19 bases between the two ends. CDR3 sequence (DNA): TGTGCCATCAGTGCCGTAGTAGAAAGAGGTGGAGATACGCAGTATTTT. The encoded protein is CAISAVVERGGDTQYF.

This clonotype was seen only a few times. The V call is TRBV6-6, the J call TRBJ1-6; no firm D call. The CDR3 spans 13 residues. Germline CDR1 is MNHNY and CDR2 is SVGAGI (reference sequence). The V end lost 6 bases, the J end lost 5 bases, and 8 bases lay between the germline ends. This chain's CDR3 is CASRPDDNSPLHF. CDR3 nucleotide sequence: TGTGCCAGCAGGCCAGATGATAATTCACCCCTCCACTTT.

This clonotype has at least ten counts. The chain recombines TRBV28 with TRBJ1-5, with a weak D call TRBD1 (5 bases). The germline gives CDR1 MDHEN, CDR2 SYDVKM. This CDR3 contains 14 residues. The germline V and J ends were trimmed by 8 bases and 5 bases, with 16 bases remaining between them. CDR3 sequence: CASWGNVGDQPQHF. The CDR3 DNA reads as TGTGCCAGCTGGGGAAACGTAGGGGATCAGCCCCAGCATTTT.

The J gene is TRBJ1-6, the V gene TRBV6-2 or TRBV6-3; D gene ambiguous. Germline V gene lookup returns CDR1 MNHEY and CDR2 SVGEGT. The V gene lost 2 bases and the J gene lost 5 bases, with 16 bases spanning the gap. This CDR3 has 17 residues. The CDR3 nucleotides are TGTGCCAGCAGTTACCTACCTCATGGAAAGAATAATTCACCCCTCCACTTT. Translation gives CASSYLPHGKNNSPLHF.

This clonotype was picked up many times. The chain carries TRBV7-8 and TRBJ2-3, with D unclear. The CDR3 is 13 residues long. Germline CDR1 is SGHVS and CDR2 is FQNEAQ. Trimming removed 5 bases at V and 7 bases at J, with 13 bases between. This CDR3 is CASSRASLNTQYF. The CDR3 DNA follows: TGTGCCAGCAGCCGCGCGAGTCTAAATACGCAGTATTTT.

This clonotype showed up many times. The V call is TRBV20-1, the J call TRBJ2-7; D is unclear. Germline values: CDR1 DFQATT, CDR2 SNEGSKA (reference sequence). V lost 0 bases and J 7 bases, leaving 19 bases between the germline ends. CDR3 length: 15 amino acids. CDR3 amino acids: CSARDIVPRMGEQYF. DNA of the CDR3: TGCAGTGCTAGAGATATCGTCCCCCGAATGGGAGAGCAGTACTTC.

This clonotype came up a few times. The V and J genes are TRBV3-1 and TRBJ2-1, with 7 nucleotides matching TRBD1. This CDR3 is 21 amino acids long. The V gene's germline CDR1 is LGHDT and CDR2 YNNKEL (reference sequence). The J segment lost 3 bases and the V segment lost 1 base, leaving 21 bases of the junction unmatched. Here the CDR3 DNA reads TGTGCCAGCAGCCAAGCCCAACCTACAACCGGGACAGCGAACTTCTACAATGAGCAGTTCTTC. Encoded protein: CASSQAQPTTGTANFYNEQFF.

Many counts were recorded for this clonotype. CDR3 coding DNA: TGTGCCAGCAGCCAGAGTTACAGGATAAACACCGGGGAGCTGTTTTTT. Amino acid sequence: CASSQSYRINTGELFF. The gene calls are TRBV3-1 and TRBJ2-2; perhaps TRBD1 as D (5 bases). V gave up 3 bases and J gave up 2 bases, with 13 bases separating them. Germline values: CDR1 LGHDT, CDR2 YNNKEL (reference sequence). The CDR3 has 16 residues.

This sequence joins TRBV7-2 and TRBJ2-1, with TRBD2 as a possible D gene (6 bases). The CDR3 extends over 14 amino acids. Germline-derived CDR1 and CDR2 are SGHTA and FQGNSA. Trimming took 5 bases from V and 5 from J, leaving 13 bases between them. The CDR3 DNA sequence: TGTGCCAGCAGCCCGGGACTCGTCGACAATGAGCAGTTCTTC. This gives the protein CASSPGLVDNEQFF. The full variable domain, its missing parts supplied by reference TRBV7-2 and TRBJ2-1, is GAGVSQSPSNKVTEKGKDVELRCDPISGHTALYWYRQSLGQGLEFLIYFQGNSAPDKSGLPSDRFSAERTGGSVSTLTIQRTQQEDSAVYLCASSPGLVDNEQFFGPGTRLTVL.

This clonotype was picked up a small number of times. CDR3 amino acids: CASSIGIYNEQFF. Here the CDR3 DNA reads TGTGCCAGTAGTATTGGCATCTACAATGAGCAGTTCTTC. The V gene is TRBV19, the J gene TRBJ2-1; no clear D. Trimming stripped 3 bases from V and 3 bases from J, with 6 bases between. The CDR3 runs to 13 residues. Per the germline V gene, CDR1 is LNHDA and CDR2 is SQIVND (reference sequence).

This clonotype occurred a few times. V and J are TRBV28 and TRBJ2-7; 8 bases are a match to TRBD2. The germline CDR1 and CDR2 sequences are MDHEN and SYDVKM. J lost 4 bases, V lost 7 bases, and 9 bases had no gene match. The CDR3 length is 14 residues. CDR3: CASIGRGGSYEQYF. Here the CDR3 DNA reads TGTGCCAGCATTGGACGGGGGGGTTCTTACGAGCAGTACTTC.

This clonotype occurred many times. J is TRBJ2-1 and V is TRBV28; D possibly uses TRBD1 or TRBD2 (5 bases each). V lost 6 bases, J lost 0 bases, and 15 bases lay in between. There are 16 residues in the CDR3. CDR1 and CDR2 (germline): MDHEN, SYDVKM. In DNA form, the CDR3 reads TGTGCCAGCAGCCCCGGGACGCTTCGCTCCTACAATGAGCAGTTCTTC. Residues: CASSPGTLRSYNEQFF.

This clonotype was found a few times. V is TRBV2 and J is TRBJ2-5, with 10 bases matching TRBD1. CDR3 size: 14 residues. Per germline, CDR1 SNHLY and CDR2 FYNNEI. The trim removed 5 bases at V and 6 bases at J, leaving 6 bases unmatched. The DNA of the CDR3 is TGTGCCAGCAGTATGGGACAGGGGACGCAGACCCAGTACTTC. Encoded protein: CASSMGQGTQTQYF.

This clonotype was found many times. The chain uses TRBV9 and TRBJ2-7, with D perhaps TRBD2 (5 bases). There are 15 residues in the CDR3. V gave up 0 bases and J gave up 3 bases, with 13 bases separating them. Per the germline V gene, CDR1 is SGDLS and CDR2 is YYNGEE. The CDR3 DNA reads as TGTGCCAGCAGCGTAGATGGTGGAGGATTCTACGAGCAGTACTTC. Translation: CASSVDGGGFYEQYF.

This clonotype was counted a few times. This rearrangement joins TRBV29-1 to TRBJ2-4; TRBD2 might be the D (5 bases). CDR1 is SQVTM and CDR2 is ANQGSEA in the germline V gene. Trimming shortened V by 6 bases and J by 8 bases, and 11 bases separated the two germline ends. This CDR3 is 11 amino acids long. This CDR3 reads CSVDVGDIQYF. The DNA for the CDR3 is TGCAGCGTCGACGTCGGGGACATTCAGTACTTC.

This clonotype was detected many times. The chain links TRBV7-2 to TRBJ2-7, with D unresolved. This CDR3 region has 13 residues. The ends were cut back, 2 bases at V and 4 bases at J, with 9 bases in the middle. The germline V gene encodes CDR1 SGHTA and CDR2 FQGNSA. CDR3 DNA sequence: TGTGCCAGCAGCTTATCCCCCGGGTACGAGCAGTACTTC. Its protein is CASSLSPGYEQYF.

In this sample, this clonotype turned up many times. This chain links TRBV2 with TRBJ2-1; no clear D. Germline CDR1 is SNHLY and CDR2 is FYNNEI. With 6 bases removed from V and 6 bases from J, the gap between germline ends came to 9 bases. This CDR3 comprises 12 residues. CDR3 in DNA: TGTGCCAGCAGGGGATTGGGCAATGAGCAGTTCTTC. This gives the protein CASRGLGNEQFF.

This clonotype has only a few counts. V and J are TRBV9 and TRBJ1-6; TRBD1 matches 7 bases. V shed 3 bases, J shed 10 bases, and the junction held 7 bases outside the gene matches. This CDR3 has 14 residues. CDR1 and CDR2 from the germline V gene are SGDLS and YYNGEE. For the CDR3, the DNA is TGTGCCAGCAGCGCCAAAGACAGGGACTCACCCCTCCACTTT. Its translation is CASSAKDRDSPLHF.

The chain employs TRBV7-8 and TRBJ2-7; maybe TRBD2 (5 bases). CDR3 size: 16 residues. V was shortened by 5 bases and J by 0 bases, with 17 bases between the two germline ends. The germline V gene has CDR1 SGHVS and CDR2 FQNEAQ. CDR3 sequence (DNA): TGTGCCAGCAGCCCGACCCGGGGTTCAAGCTCCTACGAGCAGTACTTC. Protein sequence: CASSPTRGSSSYEQYF.

J is TRBJ1-2 and V is TRBV12-3 or TRBV12-4; TRBD1 matches at 7 bases. Losses at the gene ends were 6 bases for V and 4 bases for J; bases not matched to a gene: 2. The CDR3 spans 12 residues. CDR3 bases: TGTGCCAGCAGAGGGGACAGCTATGGCTACACCTTC. Translated, it gives CASRGDSYGYTF.

This chain connects TRBV12-3 or TRBV12-4 to TRBJ1-4, with D unclear. This CDR3 comprises 14 residues. Trimming pared 5 bases from V and 10 bases from J, leaving 17 bases between. DNA of the CDR3: TGTGCCAGCAGTCCACCGGGTAGTAGTGGAAAACTGTTTTTT. Protein sequence: CASSPPGSSGKLFF.

Many counts were recorded for this clonotype. This rearrangement joins TRBV4-2 to TRBJ1-5; D is perhaps TRBD1 (6 bases). V lost 1 base to trimming and J lost 0 bases, with 13 bases between them. Germline lookup yields CDR1 LGHNA and CDR2 YNFKEQ. The CDR3 consists of 17 residues. In DNA, the CDR3 is TGTGCCAGCAGCCAAGGTTGGACAGAGTATAGCAATCAGCCCCAGCATTTT. It codes for CASSQGWTEYSNQPQHF.